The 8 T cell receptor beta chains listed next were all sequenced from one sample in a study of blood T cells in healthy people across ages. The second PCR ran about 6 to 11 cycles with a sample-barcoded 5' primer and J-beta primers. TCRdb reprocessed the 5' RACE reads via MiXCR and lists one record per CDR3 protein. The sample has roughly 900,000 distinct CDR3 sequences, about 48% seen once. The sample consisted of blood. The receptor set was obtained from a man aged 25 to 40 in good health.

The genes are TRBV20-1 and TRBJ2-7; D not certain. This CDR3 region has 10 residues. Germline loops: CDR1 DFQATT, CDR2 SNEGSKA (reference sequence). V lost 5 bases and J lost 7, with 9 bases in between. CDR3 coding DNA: TGCAGTGCTTGCCGTCGGGAGCAGTACTTC. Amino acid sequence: CSACRREQYF.

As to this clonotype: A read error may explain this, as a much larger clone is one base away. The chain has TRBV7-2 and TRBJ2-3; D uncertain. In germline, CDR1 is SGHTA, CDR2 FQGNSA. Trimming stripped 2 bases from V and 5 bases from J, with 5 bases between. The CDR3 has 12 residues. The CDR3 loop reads CASSLHGDTQYF. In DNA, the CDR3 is TGTGCCAGCAGCTTACATGGAGATACGCAGTATTTT.

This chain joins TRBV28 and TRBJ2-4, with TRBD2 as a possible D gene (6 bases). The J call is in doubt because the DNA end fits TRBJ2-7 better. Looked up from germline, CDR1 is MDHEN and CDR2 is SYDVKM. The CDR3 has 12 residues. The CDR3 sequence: CATRGFTYEQYF. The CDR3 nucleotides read TGTGCCACCCGGGGGTTCACCTACGAGCAGTACTTC.

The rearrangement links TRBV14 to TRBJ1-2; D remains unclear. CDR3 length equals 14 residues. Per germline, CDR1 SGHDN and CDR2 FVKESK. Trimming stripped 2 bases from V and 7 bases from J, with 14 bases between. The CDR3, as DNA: TGTGCCAGCAGCCAAATTACGGGTGTCGGTGGCTACACCTTC. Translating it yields CASSQITGVGGYTF.

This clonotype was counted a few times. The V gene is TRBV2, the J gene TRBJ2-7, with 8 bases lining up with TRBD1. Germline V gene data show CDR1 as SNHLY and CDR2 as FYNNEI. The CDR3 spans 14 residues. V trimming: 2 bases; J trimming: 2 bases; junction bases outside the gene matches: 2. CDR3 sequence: CASSEQDRAYEQYF. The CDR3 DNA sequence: TGTGCCAGCAGTGAACAGGACAGGGCCTACGAGCAGTACTTC.

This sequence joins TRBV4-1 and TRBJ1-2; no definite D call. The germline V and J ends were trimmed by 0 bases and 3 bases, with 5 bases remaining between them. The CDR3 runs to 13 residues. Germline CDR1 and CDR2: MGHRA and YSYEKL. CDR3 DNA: TGCGCCAGCAGCCAAGATTCCTACTATGGCTACACCTTC. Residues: CASSQDSYYGYTF.

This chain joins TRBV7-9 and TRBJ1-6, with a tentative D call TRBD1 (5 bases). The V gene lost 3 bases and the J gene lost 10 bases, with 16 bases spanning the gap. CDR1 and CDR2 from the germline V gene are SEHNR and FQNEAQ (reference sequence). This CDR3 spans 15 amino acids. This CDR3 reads CASSLSRVGGSPLHF. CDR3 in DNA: TGTGCCAGCAGCTTGAGCAGGGTAGGAGGGTCACCCCTCCACTTT. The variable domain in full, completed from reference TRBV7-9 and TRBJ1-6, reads DTGVSQNPRHKITKRGQNVTFRCDPISEHNRLYWYRQTLGQGPEFLTYFQNEAQLEKSRLLSDRFSAERPKGSFSTLEIQRTEQGDSAMYLCASSLSRVGGSPLHFGNGTRLTVT.

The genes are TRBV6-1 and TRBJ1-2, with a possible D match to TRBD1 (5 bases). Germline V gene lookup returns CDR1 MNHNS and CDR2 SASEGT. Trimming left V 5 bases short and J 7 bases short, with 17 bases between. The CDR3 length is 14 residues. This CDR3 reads CASSSDNHRRGYTF. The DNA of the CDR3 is TGTGCCAGCAGTTCGGACAACCACAGGCGTGGCTACACCTTC.